The rows below give T cell receptor beta chains drawn from one sample of a study of sequential checkpoint blockade in melanoma. The table came from immunoSEQ multiplex PCR; TCRdb's copy has only in-frame clones and leaves some out. The data show about 35,000 clones, approximately 85% seen once. The specimen comprised CD8+ T cells sorted from blood (inferred from file names), sampled from a patient given nivolumab and ipilimumab in sequence. The receptors here all came from a human donor with melanoma. Both conserved end residues are part of each CDR3. A D gene is named only where the DNA matches it firmly. Only part of the rows carry a size: once, few, many, or a class if the clone is expanded.

- TRBJ1-2 - TRBV6-5 CASTTGRVAGYGYTF TGTGCCAGCACCACAGGCAGGGTGGCTGGGTATGGCTACACCTTC
- TRBJ2-5 - TRBV28 CASRPLEGQETQYF TGTGCCAGCAGGCCCCTTGAGGGTCAAGAGACCCAGTACTTC
- TRBJ2-1 TRBD1 TRBV7-9 CASSLGQLYNEQFF TGTGCCAGCAGCCTGGGACAGCTCTACAATGAGCAGTTCTTC
- TRBJ1-2 - TRBV9 CASSPLGGAFYGYTF TGTGCCAGCAGCCCTCTCGGCGGAGCTTTCTATGGCTACACCTTC
- TRBJ1-5 TRBD1 TRBV19 CASTTRDREQPQHF TGTGCCAGTACTACAAGGGACAGGGAACAGCCCCAGCATTTT
- TRBJ1-5 - TRBV28 CASSSHRTSNQPQHF TGTGCCAGCAGTTCACACAGGACTAGCAATCAGCCCCAGCATTTT
once TRBJ2-4 - TRBV11-2 CASSLDIGIVIQYF TGTGCCAGCAGCTTAGATATCGGGATTGTCATTCAGTACTTC
- TRBJ1-5 TRBD1 TRBV7-8 CASSWELGQGNQPQHF TGTGCCAGCAGCTGGGAGCTCGGACAGGGAAATCAGCCCCAGCATTTT
- TRBJ2-7 TRBD2 TRBV27 CASSITSGRGEQYF TGTGCCAGCAGCATAACTAGCGGGAGAGGTGAGCAGTACTTC
once TRBJ2-1 - TRBV6-6 CASSYKESSYNEQFF TGTGCCAGCAGTTACAAGGAGAGCTCCTACAATGAGCAGTTCTTC
- TRBJ2-3 - TRBV5-1 CASSTRDTQYF TGCGCCAGCAGTACAAGAGATACGCAGTATTTT
few TRBJ2-7 - TRBV29-1 CSVTSGSTYEQYF TGCAGCGTTACCAGCGGGTCAACCTACGAGCAGTACTTC
- TRBJ1-4 TRBD1 TRBV28 CASSAGTGISEKLFF TGTGCCAGCAGTGCCGGGACAGGGATTTCTGAAAAACTGTTTTTT
- TRBJ2-7 - TRBV7-8 CASIDTGSTYEQYF TGTGCCAGCATCGACACAGGGTCGACCTACGAGCAGTACTTC
- TRBJ1-2 - TRBV13 CASSLYRDTYGYTF TGTGCCAGCAGCTTATACCGGGACACCTATGGCTACACCTTC
- TRBJ1-2 TRBD1 TRBV2 CASSEGAGGHYGYTF TGTGCCAGCAGTGAAGGGGCAGGGGGCCACTATGGCTACACCTTC
- TRBJ2-2 - TRBV4-1 CASSQVEVTGELFF TGCGCCAGCAGCCAAGTCGAGGTCACCGGGGAGCTGTTTTTT
- TRBJ2-1 - TRBV5-1 CASSLGLASIYNEQFF TGCGCCAGCAGCTTGGGTCTAGCGAGCATCTACAATGAGCAGTTCTTC
- TRBJ1-2 TRBD1 TRBV5-1 CASSDGTGDLYGYTF TGCGCCAGCAGCGACGGGACAGGGGATCTCTATGGCTACACCTTC
- TRBJ2-7 TRBD1 TRBV9 CASSVGWDSSYEQYF TGTGCCAGCAGCGTAGGATGGGACAGCTCCTACGAGCAGTACTTC
- TRBJ1-4 TRBD1 TRBV6-5 CASRGTEQEKLFF TGTGCCAGCAGAGGGACAGAACAGGAAAAACTGTTTTTT
few TRBJ1-1 - TRBV29-1 CSVGLKQVYTEAFF TGCAGCGTTGGACTCAAACAGGTATACACTGAAGCTTTCTTT
- TRBJ2-5 - TRBV12-5 CASGSFGGPGGETQYF TGTGCTAGTGGTTCCTTCGGGGGGCCCGGGGGAGAGACCCAGTACTTC